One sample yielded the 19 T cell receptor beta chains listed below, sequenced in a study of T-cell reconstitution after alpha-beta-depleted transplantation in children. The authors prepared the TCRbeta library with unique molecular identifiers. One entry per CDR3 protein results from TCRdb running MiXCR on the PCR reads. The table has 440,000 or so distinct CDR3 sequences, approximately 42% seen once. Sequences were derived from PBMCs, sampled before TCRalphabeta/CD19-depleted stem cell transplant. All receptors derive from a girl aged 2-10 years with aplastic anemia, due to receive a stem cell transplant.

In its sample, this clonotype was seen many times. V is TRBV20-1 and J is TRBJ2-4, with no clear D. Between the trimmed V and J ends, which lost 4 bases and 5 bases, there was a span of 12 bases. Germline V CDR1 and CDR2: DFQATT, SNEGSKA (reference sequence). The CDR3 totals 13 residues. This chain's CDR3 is CSAIAGTENIQYF. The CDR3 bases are TGCAGTGCTATCGCAGGCACCGAAAACATTCAGTACTTC.

CDR3 sequence reads: CAIRTGQGAGEAFF. Written as DNA, the CDR3 is TGTGCCATCAGAACGGGACAGGGGGCGGGGGAAGCTTTCTTT. V usage is TRBV10-3 and J usage is TRBJ1-1, with 12 bases that match TRBD1. The V segment lost 6 bases and the J segment 8 bases; nucleotides outside the gene matches: 7. Per germline, CDR1 ENHRY and CDR2 SYGVKD. This CDR3 comprises 14 residues.

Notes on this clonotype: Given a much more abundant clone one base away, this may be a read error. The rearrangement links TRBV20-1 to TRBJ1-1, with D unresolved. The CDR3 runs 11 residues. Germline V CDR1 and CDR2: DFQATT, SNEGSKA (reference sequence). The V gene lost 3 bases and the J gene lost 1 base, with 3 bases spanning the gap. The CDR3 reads CSASQNTEAFF. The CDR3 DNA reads TGCAGTGCTAGCCAGAACACTGAAGCTTTCTTT.

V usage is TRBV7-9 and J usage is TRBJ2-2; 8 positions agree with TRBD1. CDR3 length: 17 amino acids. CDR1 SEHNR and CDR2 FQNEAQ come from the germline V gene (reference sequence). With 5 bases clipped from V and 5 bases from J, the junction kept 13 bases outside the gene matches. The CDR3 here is CASSPPLPRQGTGELFF. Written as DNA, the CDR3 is TGTGCCAGCAGCCCCCCCTTACCGAGACAGGGGACCGGGGAGCTGTTTTTT.

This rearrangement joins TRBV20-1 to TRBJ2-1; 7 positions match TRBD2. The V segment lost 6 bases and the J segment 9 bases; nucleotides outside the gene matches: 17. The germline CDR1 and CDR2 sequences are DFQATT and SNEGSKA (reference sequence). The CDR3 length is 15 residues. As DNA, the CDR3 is TGCAGTGCACGTGACGGGGCAGCTAGCGGTGGTGAGCAGTTCTTC. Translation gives CSARDGAASGGEQFF.

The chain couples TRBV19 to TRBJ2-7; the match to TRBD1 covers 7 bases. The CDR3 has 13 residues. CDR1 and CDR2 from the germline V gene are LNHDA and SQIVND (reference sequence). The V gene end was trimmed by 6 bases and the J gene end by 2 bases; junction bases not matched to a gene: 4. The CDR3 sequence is CASSRGTAYEQYF. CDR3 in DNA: TGTGCCAGTAGCCGTGGGACAGCCTACGAGCAGTACTTC.

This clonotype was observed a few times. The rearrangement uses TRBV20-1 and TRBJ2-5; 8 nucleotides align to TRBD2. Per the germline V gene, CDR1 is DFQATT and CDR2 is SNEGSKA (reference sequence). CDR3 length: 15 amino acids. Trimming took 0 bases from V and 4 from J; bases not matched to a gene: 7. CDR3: CSARDDGRARETQYF. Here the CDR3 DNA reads TGCAGTGCTAGAGATGACGGGAGGGCCAGAGAGACCCAGTACTTC.

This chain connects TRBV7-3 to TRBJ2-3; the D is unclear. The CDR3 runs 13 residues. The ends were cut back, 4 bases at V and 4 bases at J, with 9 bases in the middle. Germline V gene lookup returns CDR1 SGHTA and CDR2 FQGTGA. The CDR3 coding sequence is TGTGCCAGCAGCTCGAGCTGGTCAGATACGCAGTATTTT. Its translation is CASSSSWSDTQYF. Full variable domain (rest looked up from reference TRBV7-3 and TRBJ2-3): GAGVSQTPSNKVTEKGKYVELRCDPISGHTALYWYRQSLGQGPEFLIYFQGTGAADDSGLPNDRFFAVRPEGSVSTLKIQRTERGDSAVYLCASSSSWSDTQYFGPGTRLTVL.

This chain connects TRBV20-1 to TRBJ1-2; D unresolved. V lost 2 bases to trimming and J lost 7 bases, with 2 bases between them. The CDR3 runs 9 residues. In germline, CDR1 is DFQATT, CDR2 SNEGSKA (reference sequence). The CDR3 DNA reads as TGCAGTGCTAGATCTGGCTACACCTTC. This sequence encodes CSARSGYTF.

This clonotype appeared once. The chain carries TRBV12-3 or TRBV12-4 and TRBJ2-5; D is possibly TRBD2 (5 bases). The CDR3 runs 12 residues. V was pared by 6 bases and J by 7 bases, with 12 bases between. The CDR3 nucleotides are TGTGCCAGCAGCCTCGGGGTTTCGACCCAGTACTTC. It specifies CASSLGVSTQYF.

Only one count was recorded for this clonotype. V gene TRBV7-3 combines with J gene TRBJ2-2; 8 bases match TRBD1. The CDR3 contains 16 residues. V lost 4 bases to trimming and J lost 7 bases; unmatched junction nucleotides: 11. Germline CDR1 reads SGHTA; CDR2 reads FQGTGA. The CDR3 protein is CASSSLVQGAGGELFF. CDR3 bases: TGTGCCAGCAGCTCCCTCGTGCAGGGGGCCGGCGGGGAGCTGTTTTTT.

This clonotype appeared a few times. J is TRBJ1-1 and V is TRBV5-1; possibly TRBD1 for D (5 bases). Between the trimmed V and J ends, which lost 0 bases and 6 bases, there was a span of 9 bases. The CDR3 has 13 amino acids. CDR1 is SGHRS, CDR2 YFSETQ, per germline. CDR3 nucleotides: TGCGCCAGCAGCTTGGGGGACTTTCCTGAAGCTTTCTTT. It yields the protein CASSLGDFPEAFF.

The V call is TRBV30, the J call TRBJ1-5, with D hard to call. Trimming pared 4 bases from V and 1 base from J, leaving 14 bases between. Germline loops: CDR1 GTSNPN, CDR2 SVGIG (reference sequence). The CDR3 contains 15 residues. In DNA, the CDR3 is TGTGCCTGGAATCTAGGGTCCAGGAGCAATCAGCCCCAGCATTTT. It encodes CAWNLGSRSNQPQHF.

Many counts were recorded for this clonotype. The CDR3 nucleotides are TGCGCCCTAGGGGCGAACCCTTCTGGCGGGGAGCTGTTTTTT. This encodes CALGANPSGGELFF. The chain uses TRBV5-1 and TRBJ2-2, with D possibly TRBD1 on 5 matching bases. Per the germline V gene, CDR1 is SGHRS and CDR2 is YFSETQ. V was pared by 10 bases and J by 7 bases, with 20 bases between. This CDR3 spans 14 amino acids.

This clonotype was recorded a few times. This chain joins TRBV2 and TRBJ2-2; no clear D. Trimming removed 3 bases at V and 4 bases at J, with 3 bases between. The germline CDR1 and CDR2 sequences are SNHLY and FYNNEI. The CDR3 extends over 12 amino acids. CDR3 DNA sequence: TGTGCCAGCAGTGATTCCACCGGGGAGCTGTTTTTT. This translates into CASSDSTGELFF.

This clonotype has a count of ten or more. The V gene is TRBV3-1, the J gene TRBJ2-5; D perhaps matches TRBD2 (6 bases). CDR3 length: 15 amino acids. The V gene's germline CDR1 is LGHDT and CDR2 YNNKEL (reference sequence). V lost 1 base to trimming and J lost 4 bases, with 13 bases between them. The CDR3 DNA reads TGTGCCAGCAGCCAAGGGGACGGGAGCAGAGAGACCCAGTACTTC. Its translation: CASSQGDGSRETQYF.

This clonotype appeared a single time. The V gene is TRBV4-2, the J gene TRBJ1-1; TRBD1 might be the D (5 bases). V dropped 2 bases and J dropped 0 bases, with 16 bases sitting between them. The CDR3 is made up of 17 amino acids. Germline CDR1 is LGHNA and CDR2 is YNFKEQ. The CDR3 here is CASSQQQTVIMNTEAFF. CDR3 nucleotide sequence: TGTGCCAGCAGCCAACAACAGACAGTGATAATGAACACTGAAGCTTTCTTT.

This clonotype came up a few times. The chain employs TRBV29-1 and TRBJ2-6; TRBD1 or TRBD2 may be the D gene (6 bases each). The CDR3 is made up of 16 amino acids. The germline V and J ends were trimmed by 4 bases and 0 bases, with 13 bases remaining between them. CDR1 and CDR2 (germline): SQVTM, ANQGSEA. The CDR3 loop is CSVGYREVSGANVLTF. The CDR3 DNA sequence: TGCAGCGTTGGCTACAGGGAGGTCTCTGGGGCCAACGTCCTGACTTTC.

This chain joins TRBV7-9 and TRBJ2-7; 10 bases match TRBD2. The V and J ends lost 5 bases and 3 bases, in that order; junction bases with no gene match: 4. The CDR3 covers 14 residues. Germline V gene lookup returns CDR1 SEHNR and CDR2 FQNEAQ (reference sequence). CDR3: CASSRTSGVYEQYF. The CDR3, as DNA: TGTGCCAGCAGCAGAACTAGCGGGGTCTACGAGCAGTACTTC.